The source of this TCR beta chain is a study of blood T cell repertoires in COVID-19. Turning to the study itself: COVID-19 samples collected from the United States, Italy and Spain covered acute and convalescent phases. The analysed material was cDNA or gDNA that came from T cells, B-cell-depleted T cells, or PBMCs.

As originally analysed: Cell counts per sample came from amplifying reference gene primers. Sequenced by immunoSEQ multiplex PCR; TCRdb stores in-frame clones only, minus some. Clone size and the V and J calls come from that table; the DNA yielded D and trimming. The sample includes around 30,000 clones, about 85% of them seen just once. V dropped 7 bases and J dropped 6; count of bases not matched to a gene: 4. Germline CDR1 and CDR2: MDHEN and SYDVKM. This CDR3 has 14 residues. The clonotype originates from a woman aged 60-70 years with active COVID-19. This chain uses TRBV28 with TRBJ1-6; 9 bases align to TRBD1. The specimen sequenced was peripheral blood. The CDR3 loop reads CASTRDRVNSPLHF. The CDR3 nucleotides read TGTGCCAGCACCCGGGACAGGGTTAATTCACCCCTCCACTTT.